A single sample is the source of the 8 T cell receptor beta chains below, sequenced in a study of blood T cells in healthy people across ages. Next came a second PCR, run for about 6 to 11 cycles, which used a sample-barcoded 5' primer along with a J-beta primer mix. Via MiXCR, TCRdb re-called the 5' RACE reads, giving one row per CDR3 protein. This table holds about 2 million distinct CDR3 sequences, around 50% found once. The sequenced sample was blood. The receptors stem from a woman in her thirties or forties in good health.

V gene TRBV3-1 combines with J gene TRBJ2-7; D is unresolved. The V gene's germline CDR1 is LGHDT and CDR2 YNNKEL (reference sequence). This CDR3 region has 11 residues. V dropped 3 bases and J dropped 7 bases, with 7 bases sitting between them. CDR3 bases: TGTGCCAGCAGCCATTCCCGAGAGCAGTACTTC. This gives the protein CASSHSREQYF.

This chain links TRBV7-2 with TRBJ2-2, with TRBD1 as a possible D gene (5 bases). This CDR3 region has 15 residues. The germline V gene encodes CDR1 SGHTA and CDR2 FQGNSA. V was clipped by 5 bases and J by 1 base, with 11 bases between them. CDR3 sequence reads: CASSPGRVNTGELFF. CDR3 nucleotides: TGTGCCAGCAGCCCCGGCAGGGTGAACACCGGGGAGCTGTTTTTT.

This clonotype was seen more than once but under ten times. This chain connects TRBV27 to TRBJ2-1; 8 bases fit TRBD2. CDR1 is MNHEY and CDR2 is SMNVEV in the germline V gene (reference sequence). V dropped 4 bases and J dropped 4; count of bases not matched to a gene: 6. The CDR3 totals 15 residues. CDR3 nucleotides: TGTGCCAGCAGTTGGCGGGGGGCGACGTACAATGAGCAGTTCTTC. Encoded protein: CASSWRGATYNEQFF.

This clonotype was counted only a few times. This chain connects TRBV24-1 to TRBJ2-5; D not resolved. CDR3 length equals 17 residues. In germline, CDR1 is KGHDR, CDR2 SFDVKD. The V end was cut by 4 bases, the J end by 2 bases, with 19 bases between. The CDR3: CATSDLDRKLGQETQYF. DNA of the CDR3: TGTGCCACCAGTGACCTCGACCGCAAACTGGGACAAGAGACCCAGTACTTC.

The genes are TRBV6-2 or TRBV6-3 and TRBJ2-2; possibly TRBD2 for D (5 bases). The ends were cut back, 7 bases at V and 5 bases at J, with 14 bases in the middle. Germline V lookup: CDR1 MNHEY, CDR2 SVGEGT. The CDR3 covers 14 residues. As DNA, the CDR3 is TGTGCCAGCACCGAGAAGTGGAGGACCGGGGAGCTGTTTTTT. Its translation is CASTEKWRTGELFF.

This sequence joins TRBV4-2 and TRBJ2-2; 16 bases agree with TRBD2. Trimming took 4 bases from V and 0 from J; bases not matched to a gene: 5. Looked up from germline, CDR1 is LGHNA and CDR2 is YNFKEQ. This CDR3 has 19 residues. The CDR3 bases are TGTGCCAGCAGCCCAGGGACTAGCGGGGGGGCCGCGAACACCGGGGAGCTGTTTTTT. Its protein is CASSPGTSGGAANTGELFF.

In its sample, this clonotype was seen a few times. The CDR3 DNA follows: TGTGCCAGCAGTGAAAATCGTAATTACAATGAGCAGTTCTTC. Translation: CASSENRNYNEQFF. J is TRBJ2-1 and V is TRBV6-1; D is undetermined. Germline V gene data show CDR1 as MNHNS and CDR2 as SASEGT. CDR3 length equals 14 residues. V was cut by 2 bases and J by 4 bases, with 9 bases left in between.

The chain links TRBV6-2 or TRBV6-3 to TRBJ2-7, with 9 bases matching TRBD2. Germline lookup yields CDR1 MNHEY and CDR2 SVGEGT. Trimming removed 0 bases from V and 2 bases from J; junction bases left unmatched: 8. This CDR3 comprises 17 residues. This chain's CDR3 is CASSYSRLRGGTYEQYF. In DNA, the CDR3 is TGTGCCAGCAGTTACTCCCGGTTGCGGGGGGGTACCTACGAGCAGTACTTC.